This TCR beta chain was retrieved from a study of blood T cell repertoires in COVID-19. At the level of the study: Sources were T cells, B-cell-depleted T cells, or PBMCs; the material itself was cDNA or gDNA.

Original processing notes: The assay estimated nucleated cells by amplifying reference gene primers. This table comes from immunoSEQ multiplex PCR, and its TCRdb copy is limited to in-frame clones, with some not included. V and J calls and clone size follow that table, whereas D and trimming were derived from the DNA. Here the sample spans about 220,000 clones, roughly 85% being singletons. V was pared by 5 bases and J by 3 bases, with 3 bases of the junction left unmatched. Germline V gene data show CDR1 as SQVTM and CDR2 as ANQGSEA. This CDR3 region has 12 residues. The sample holds one count of this clone.

Specimen: peripheral blood. This receptor was taken from a woman aged 70-85 years with COVID-19, enrolled during active disease. The chain couples TRBV29-1 to TRBJ1-2, with 7 positions matching TRBD1. The CDR3 DNA reads TGCAGCGTTACAGGGGCAGACTATGGCTACACCTTC. The encoded protein is CSVTGADYGYTF.